This T cell receptor beta chain was sequenced for a study of T cell clusters in autoimmune cytopenias. The CDR3 contains 15 residues. Germline V CDR1 and CDR2: KGHSH, LQKENI. Each sample's input was roughly 270 ng genomic DNA, 35,000 to 40,000 genome equivalents. TRB was amplified by touch-down multiplex PCR, primer pools A and B combined. From the multiplex PCR reads, TCRdb lists one entry per CDR3 protein and no DNA. This repertoire includes 6,200 or so distinct CDR3 sequences. This clonotype is medium-sized by frequency. This same sample was also part of a study on T cell repertoires in aging, cancer and after chemotherapy.

The genes are TRBV18 and TRBJ2-1; there is no DNA to check the TCRdb D call of TRBD2. The sequenced sample was peripheral blood. This TCR derives from a human donor in good health. The chain's CDR3 is CASSPPSGGYNEQFF.